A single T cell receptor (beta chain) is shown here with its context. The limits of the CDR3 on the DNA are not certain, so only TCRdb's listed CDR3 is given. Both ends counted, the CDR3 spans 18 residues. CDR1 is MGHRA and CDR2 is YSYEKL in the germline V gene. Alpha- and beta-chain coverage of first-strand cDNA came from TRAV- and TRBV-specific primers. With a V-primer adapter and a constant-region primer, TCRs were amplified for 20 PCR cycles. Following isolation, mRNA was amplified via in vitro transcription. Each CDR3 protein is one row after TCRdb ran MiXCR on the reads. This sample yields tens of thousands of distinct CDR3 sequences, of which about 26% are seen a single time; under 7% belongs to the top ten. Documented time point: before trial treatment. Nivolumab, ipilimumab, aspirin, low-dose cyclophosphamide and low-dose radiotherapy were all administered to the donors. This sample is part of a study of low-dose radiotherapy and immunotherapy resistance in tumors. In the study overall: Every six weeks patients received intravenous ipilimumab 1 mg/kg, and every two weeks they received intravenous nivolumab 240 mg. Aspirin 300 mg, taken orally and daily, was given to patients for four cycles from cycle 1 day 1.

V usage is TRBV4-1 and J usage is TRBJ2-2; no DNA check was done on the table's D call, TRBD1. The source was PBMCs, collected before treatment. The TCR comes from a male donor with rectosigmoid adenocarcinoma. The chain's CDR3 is CASSQGQGLNTGELFFFF.